This T cell receptor (beta chain) was identified during a study of blood T cell repertoires in COVID-19 (dated by TCRdb to 2018 to 2021). For the wider study: The collaborator samples originated in the United States, Italy and Spain and spanned the acute and convalescent phases of COVID-19. The prospective study material was composed of cDNA or gDNA derived from T cells, B-cell-depleted T cells, or PBMCs. The dataset comprised deeply sampled blood TCRbeta repertoires from subjects exposed to, actively infected with, or recovered from COVID-19. The repertoires were released in a freely available public database meant as a resource for research on the immune response to SARS-CoV-2. Samples came from the ongoing ImmuneRACE study (first 160 participants) plus 1,254 subjects from 6 global collaborators. A de-identified subject ID, COVID-19 status, age in years and sex were almost always included in the sample metadata. Where HLA class I and class II types were available, the types were taken from metadata supplied by the sample provider, not from assay-based typing. Overall study outcomes, separate from this receptor: The quantity of clinical and demographic metadata differed by source and by participant and was supplied without curation.

The collaborating institutions used their own protocols to collect whole blood in K2EDTA tubes. For TCRbeta analysis, collaborators shipped samples in one of three forms: frozen whole blood, isolated PBMCs, or DNA extracted from either of those sample types. TCRbeta CDR3 regions were amplified from genomic DNA by means of the immunoSEQ Assay, a bias-controlled multiplex PCR. On the authors' methods: The number of nucleated cells in each sample was estimated by amplification of reference gene primers within the assay. Sequence reads were collapsed and filtered to measure the absolute abundance of every unique TCRbeta CDR3 rearrangement. For each sample, productive Simpson clonality was calculated as the square root of Simpson's diversity index over productive rearrangements. The table comes from immuneACCESS by way of TCRdb, which keeps in-frame sequences with V and J called. Part of the clones is missing from these tables; in studies checked, under half for an unresolved V gene and the rest for unknown reasons. V and J calls and clone size come straight from that table; D and trimming were deduced from the DNA. Present in this sample are about 74,000 clones, approximately 84% of which were seen just once. The ten biggest clones cover 30% to 45% of the sample.

Remarks on this clone: No cognate antigen has been identified for it. No clone much larger than this one lies a single base away; base qualities are absent.

The CDR3, cysteine through phenylalanine, is 15 amino acids long. Of the read, only the CDR3 DNA is kept; its 45 bases are in frame from base 1. V gives up 0 bases and J gives up 9 bases, and the segment between their germline ends measures 16 bases. From the germline V gene, CDR1 is SGHRS and CDR2 is YFSETQ. The chain uses TRBV5-1 and TRBJ2-1; there is no confident call for the D gene. Material for sequencing was peripheral blood. The clonotype was recovered from a man aged 65 to 85 with acute or convalescent COVID-19. DNA sequence: TGCGCCAGCAGCTTGGAAGCAGTTGATTCGGGTGAGCAGTTCTTC. The translation is CASSLEAVDSGEQFF.